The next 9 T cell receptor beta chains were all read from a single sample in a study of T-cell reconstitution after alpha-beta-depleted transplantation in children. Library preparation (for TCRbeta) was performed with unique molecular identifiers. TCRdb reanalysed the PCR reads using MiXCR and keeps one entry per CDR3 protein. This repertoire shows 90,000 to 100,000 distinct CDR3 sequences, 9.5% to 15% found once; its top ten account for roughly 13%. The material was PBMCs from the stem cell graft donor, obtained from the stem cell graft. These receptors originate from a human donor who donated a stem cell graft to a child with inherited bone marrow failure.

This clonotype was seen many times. The CDR3 is CASSLDFATGTYEQYF. Here the CDR3 DNA reads TGCGCCAGCAGCTTGGATTTCGCGACAGGGACCTACGAGCAGTACTTC. The rearrangement joins TRBV5-1 to TRBJ2-7, with 7 positions matching TRBD1. The CDR3 consists of 16 residues. CDR1 is SGHRS, CDR2 YFSETQ, per germline. Trimming at V came to 0 bases and at J to 2 bases, leaving 8 bases not matched to a gene. Full variable domain (outside the CDR3, taken from reference TRBV5-1 and TRBJ2-7): KAGVTQTPRYLIKTRGQQVTLSCSPISGHRSVSWYQQTPGQGLQFLFEYFSETQRNKGNFPGRFSGRQFSNSRSEMNVSTLELGDSALYLCASSLDFATGTYEQYFGPGTRLTVT.

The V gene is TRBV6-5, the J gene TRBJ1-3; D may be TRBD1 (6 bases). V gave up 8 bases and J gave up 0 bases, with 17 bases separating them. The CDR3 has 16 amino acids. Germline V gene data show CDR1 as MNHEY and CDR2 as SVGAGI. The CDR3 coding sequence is TGTGCCAGCTCCCCGGACAGACCCATCTCTGGAAACACCATATATTTT. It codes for CASSPDRPISGNTIYF.

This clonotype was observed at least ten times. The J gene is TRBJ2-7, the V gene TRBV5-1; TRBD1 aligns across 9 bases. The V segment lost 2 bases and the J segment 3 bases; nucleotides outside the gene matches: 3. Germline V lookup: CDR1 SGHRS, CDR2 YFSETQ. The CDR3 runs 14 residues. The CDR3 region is CASSFGTGIYEQYF. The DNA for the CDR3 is TGCGCCAGCAGCTTTGGGACAGGGATCTACGAGCAGTACTTC.

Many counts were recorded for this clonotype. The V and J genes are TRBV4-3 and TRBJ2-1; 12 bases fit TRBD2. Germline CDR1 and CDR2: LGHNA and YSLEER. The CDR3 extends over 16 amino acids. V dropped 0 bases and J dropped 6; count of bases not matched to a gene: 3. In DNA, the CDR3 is TGCGCCAGCAGCCAAGATCTAGCGGGGGGGTCCAATGAGCAGTTCTTC. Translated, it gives CASSQDLAGGSNEQFF.

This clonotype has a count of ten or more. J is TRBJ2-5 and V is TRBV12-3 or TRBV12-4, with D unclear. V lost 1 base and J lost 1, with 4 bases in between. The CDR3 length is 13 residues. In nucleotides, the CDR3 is TGTGCCAGCAGTTTAGGAGCCCAAGAGACCCAGTACTTC. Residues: CASSLGAQETQYF.

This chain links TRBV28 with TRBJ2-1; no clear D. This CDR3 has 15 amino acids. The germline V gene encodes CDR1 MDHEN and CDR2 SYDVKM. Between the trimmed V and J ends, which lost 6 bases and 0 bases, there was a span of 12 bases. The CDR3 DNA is TGTGCCAGCAGGAATCAGGCGATCTCCTACAATGAGCAGTTCTTC. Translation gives CASRNQAISYNEQFF.

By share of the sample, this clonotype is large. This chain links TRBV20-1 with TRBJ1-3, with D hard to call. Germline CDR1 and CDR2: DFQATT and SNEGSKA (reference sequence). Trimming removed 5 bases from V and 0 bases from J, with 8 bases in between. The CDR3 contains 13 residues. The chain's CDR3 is CSAHYSSGNTIYF. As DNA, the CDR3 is TGCAGTGCTCACTACAGCTCTGGAAACACCATATATTTT.

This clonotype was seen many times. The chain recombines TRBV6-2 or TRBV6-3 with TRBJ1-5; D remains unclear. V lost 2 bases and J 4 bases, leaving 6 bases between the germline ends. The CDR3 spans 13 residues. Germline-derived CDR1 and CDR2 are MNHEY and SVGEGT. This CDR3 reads CASSYIGNQPQHF. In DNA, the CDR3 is TGTGCCAGCAGTTACATTGGAAATCAGCCCCAGCATTTT.

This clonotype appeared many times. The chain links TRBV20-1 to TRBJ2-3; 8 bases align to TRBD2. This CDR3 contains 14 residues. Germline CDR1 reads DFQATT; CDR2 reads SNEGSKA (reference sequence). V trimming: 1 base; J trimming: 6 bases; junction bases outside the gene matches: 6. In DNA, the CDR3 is TGCAGTGCTAGAGTGACGGGGGGGCGGGATACGCAGTATTTT. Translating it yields CSARVTGGRDTQYF.